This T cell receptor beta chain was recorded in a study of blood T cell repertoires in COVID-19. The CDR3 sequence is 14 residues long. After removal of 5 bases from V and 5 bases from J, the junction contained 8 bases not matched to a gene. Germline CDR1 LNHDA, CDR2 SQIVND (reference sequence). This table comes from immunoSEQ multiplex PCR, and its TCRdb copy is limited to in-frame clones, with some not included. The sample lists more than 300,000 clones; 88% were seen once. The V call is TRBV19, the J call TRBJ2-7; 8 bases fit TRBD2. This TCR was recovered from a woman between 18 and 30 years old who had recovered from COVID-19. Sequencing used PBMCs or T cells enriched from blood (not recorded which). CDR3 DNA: TGTGCCAGTAGTCGCCGGCGGGAGGTGGACGAGCAGTACTTC. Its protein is CASSRRREVDEQYF. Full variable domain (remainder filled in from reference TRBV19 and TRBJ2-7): DGGITQSPKYLFRKEGQNVTLSCEQNLNHDAMYWYRQDPGQGLRLIYYSQIVNDFQKGDIAEGYSVSREKKESFPLTVTSAQKNPTAFYLCASSRRREVDEQYFGPGTRLTVT.